This T cell receptor (beta chain) was obtained from a study of T cell changes during pregnancy in multiple sclerosis (dated by TCRdb to the late 2010s). For the wider study: The study looked at changes in the T cell repertoire across pregnancy in women with multiple sclerosis.

V and J are trimmed by 3 bases and 3 bases, and the gene matches miss 8 bases of the junction. Measured from the cysteine to the phenylalanine, the CDR3 is 17 residues long. The entry retains the CDR3 DNA only, 51 bases that are in frame from base 1. For CDR1 and CDR2, the germline V gene lists SNHLY and FYNNEI. A remark on this clone: What antigen it recognizes has not been identified. Base qualities are not at hand, and no much larger clone is one base apart.

Receptor libraries were prepared by the immunoSEQ multiplex PCR assay. TCRdb took this table from immuneACCESS and kept in-frame rearrangements with V and J called. Such tables lack part of the clones; where checked against another copy, unresolved V genes explain under half of the gap, and the rest is unexplained. This sample holds some 80,000 clones; around 94% were observed only once. The top ten clones comprise more than 0.12% of the sample. This sequence was found in a female donor with multiple sclerosis, enrolled in a pregnancy study. Specimen: CD4+ T cells from peripheral blood mononuclear cells, collected after pregnancy. The receptor chain draws on TRBV2 and TRBJ1-5, with TRBD1 matching 10 junction bases. The DNA sequence is TGTGCCAGCAGTGAGGACAGGGGGTCCAATAACAATCAGCCCCAGCATTTT. Its protein is CASSEDRGSNNNQPQHF.